Given below is one TCR beta chain in context. Its antigen remains unidentified. Produced via immunoSEQ multiplex PCR; TCRdb's table is partial and in-frame only. The sample lists about 270,000 clones, 86% occurring once. These data come from a study of cytomegalovirus exposure and HLA in healthy donors. The overall study: Later analysis reported that the 110 or so validation repertoires shared the platform of the approximately 690 first-cohort repertoires.

Germline values: CDR1 LGHNT, CDR2 FRNRAP. V dropped 0 bases and J dropped 8 bases, with 11 bases sitting between them. The CDR3 contains 14 residues. General observations from the study: Across donors, most TCRs were seen rarely, yet some public ones were widespread. CMV antigen specificity of a few CMV-associated chains was confirmed in vitro. There were about 160 TCR beta chains listed as cytomegalovirus-associated.

This TCR came from a woman in her late teens or twenties in good health and CMV-seronegative. J is TRBJ2-1 and V is TRBV12-5, with no clear D. Sequenced sample: PBMCs. The CDR3 protein is CASGLVLSVYEQFF. The CDR3 region has the DNA TGTGCTAGTGGTTTGGTACTGTCGGTCTATGAGCAGTTCTTC.